This entry lists 21 T cell receptor beta chains sequenced from one sample in a study of cytomegalovirus exposure and HLA in healthy donors. TCRdb keeps only in-frame clones here, not all; method: immunoSEQ multiplex PCR. The sample lists 90,000 to 100,000 clones, 87% occurring once. Sequencing used PBMCs. The receptors here all came from a woman younger than 45 in good health and CMV-seronegative.

CDR3 amino acids: CASSADPSYTDTQYF. The DNA for the CDR3 is TGTGCCAGCAGCGCGGATCCTAGCTACACAGATACGCAGTATTTT. The chain recombines TRBV6-6 with TRBJ2-3; D is perhaps TRBD2 (5 bases). Trimming took 6 bases from V and 2 from J, leaving 15 bases between them. Per germline, CDR1 MNHNY and CDR2 SVGAGI (reference sequence). The CDR3 has 15 residues.

This rearrangement joins TRBV28 to TRBJ2-2, with D hard to call. V was trimmed by 6 bases and J by 0 bases, leaving 17 bases between them. The CDR3 loop spans 17 amino acids. Looked up from germline, CDR1 is MDHEN and CDR2 is SYDVKM. In nucleotides, the CDR3 is TGTGCCAGCAGCCTGAGTTTGGCTAGGTCGAACACCGGGGAGCTGTTTTTT. It yields the protein CASSLSLARSNTGELFF.

The chain has TRBV28 and TRBJ1-2; TRBD1 might be the D (5 bases). The CDR3 runs to 12 residues. Germline V CDR1 and CDR2: MDHEN, SYDVKM. V lost 5 bases, J lost 6 bases, and 10 bases lay in between. In DNA form, the CDR3 reads TGTGCCAGCAGTATCGTGGGGCATGGCTACACCTTC. Amino acids: CASSIVGHGYTF.

The chain has TRBV29-1 and TRBJ2-1, with 8 bases lining up with TRBD2. With 6 bases clipped from V and 10 bases from J, the junction kept 5 bases outside the gene matches. The CDR3 totals 11 residues. CDR1 SQVTM and CDR2 ANQGSEA come from the germline V gene. The CDR3 DNA is TGCAGCGTGAGCGGGAGTTGGGAGCAGTTCTTC. Translation: CSVSGSWEQFF.

This clone was seen only once. The CDR3 DNA reads TGCGCCAGCAGCTTGAGGACAGACGATAATTCACCCCTCCACTTT. Residues: CASSLRTDDNSPLHF. This sequence joins TRBV5-1 and TRBJ1-6; D is perhaps TRBD1 (6 bases). V lost 1 base, J lost 5 bases, and 10 bases lay in between. The germline gives CDR1 SGHRS, CDR2 YFSETQ. The length of the CDR3 is 15 residues.

This chain joins TRBV27 and TRBJ2-7; 13 bases align to TRBD2. CDR3 length: 18 residues. V lost 6 bases and J lost 0; bases outside the gene matches: 11. Germline V gives CDR1 MNHEY, CDR2 SMNVEV (reference sequence). The CDR3 region has the DNA TGTGCCAGCAGCCTTGGACTAGCGGGAGAGGGTAGCTCCTACGAGCAGTACTTC. Translated, it gives CASSLGLAGEGSSYEQYF.

The rearrangement joins TRBV13 to TRBJ2-3, with D tentatively TRBD1 (5 bases). Germline lookup yields CDR1 PRHDT and CDR2 FYEKMQ (reference sequence). With 5 bases removed from V and 0 bases from J, the gap between germline ends came to 21 bases. This CDR3 has 18 amino acids. The CDR3 spells CASSPPLGALASTDTQYF. The CDR3 DNA is TGTGCCAGCAGCCCCCCTCTAGGGGCCCTCGCTAGCACAGATACGCAGTATTTT.

V usage is TRBV5-1 and J usage is TRBJ1-1, with D hard to call. CDR1 is SGHRS and CDR2 is YFSETQ in the germline V gene. The CDR3 is made up of 14 amino acids. Trimming removed 0 bases at V and 5 bases at J, with 11 bases between. CDR3: CASSLERVKTEAFF. The CDR3 nucleotides read TGCGCCAGCAGCTTGGAGAGGGTAAAGACTGAAGCTTTCTTT. Variable domain in full (rest from reference TRBV5-1 and TRBJ1-1): KAGVTQTPRYLIKTRGQQVTLSCSPISGHRSVSWYQQTPGQGLQFLFEYFSETQRNKGNFPGRFSGRQFSNSRSEMNVSTLELGDSALYLCASSLERVKTEAFFGQGTRLTVV.

This clone has only one observation. The chain has TRBV6-4 and TRBJ1-2; D ambiguous. The CDR3 runs to 14 residues. Germline CDR1 MRHNA, CDR2 SNTAGT. Trimming left V 3 bases short and J 5 bases short, with 13 bases between. This chain's CDR3 is CASSDPGMGYGYTF. The CDR3 DNA reads as TGTGCCAGCAGTGATCCGGGGATGGGGTATGGCTACACCTTC.

V gene TRBV28 combines with J gene TRBJ2-7; no definite D call. The CDR3 covers 15 residues. Trimming stripped 0 bases from V and 0 bases from J, with 9 bases between. Germline values: CDR1 MDHEN, CDR2 SYDVKM. The CDR3 sequence is CASSLWRLASYEQYF. CDR3 bases: TGTGCCAGCAGTTTATGGAGATTAGCCTCCTACGAGCAGTACTTC. Full variable domain (missing parts from reference TRBV28 and TRBJ2-7): DVKVTQSSRYLVKRTGEKVFLECVQDMDHENMFWYRQDPGLGLRLIYFSYDVKMKEKGDIPEGYSVSREKKERFSLILESASTNQTSMYLCASSLWRLASYEQYFGPGTRLTVT.

The rearrangement links TRBV9 to TRBJ2-1; 12 nucleotides line up with TRBD2. This CDR3 is 17 amino acids long. J was trimmed by 4 bases and V by 4 bases; bases with no gene match: 9. Per germline, CDR1 SGDLS and CDR2 YYNGEE. CDR3 in DNA: TGTGCCAGCAGCAAAACGTCACTAGCGGGAGGATACAATGAGCAGTTCTTC. Its translation: CASSKTSLAGGYNEQFF. Full variable domain (missing parts from reference TRBV9 and TRBJ2-1): DSGVTQTPKHLITATGQRVTLRCSPRSGDLSVYWYQQSLDQGLQFLIQYYNGEERAKGNILERFSAQQFPDLHSELNLSSLELGDSALYFCASSKTSLAGGYNEQFFGPGTRLTVL.

This chain links TRBV5-1 with TRBJ2-1; D might be TRBD2 (6 bases). V gave up 2 bases and J gave up 6 bases, with 18 bases separating them. The CDR3 covers 16 residues. Germline CDR1 reads SGHRS; CDR2 reads YFSETQ. Written as DNA, the CDR3 is TGCGCCAGCAGCTTTATTGCGGGACCCTTTCCCAATGAGCAGTTCTTC. Translation gives CASSFIAGPFPNEQFF.

This rearrangement joins TRBV6-1 to TRBJ2-3; D uncertain. Trimming left V 2 bases short and J 7 bases short, with 4 bases between. CDR3 size: 11 residues. The V gene's germline CDR1 is MNHNS and CDR2 SASEGT. In nucleotides, the CDR3 is TGTGCCAGCAGTGAACAGAATACGCAGTATTTT. This encodes CASSEQNTQYF.

CDR3 bases: TGCGCCAGCAGCTTGGAGACACATCCTCGCCGGATTACAGATACGCAGTATTTT. Its protein is CASSLETHPRRITDTQYF. V usage is TRBV5-1 and J usage is TRBJ2-3, with D uncertain. The length of the CDR3 is 18 residues. Trimming removed 0 bases at V and 3 bases at J, with 20 bases between. CDR1 is SGHRS and CDR2 is YFSETQ in the germline V gene.

This clone was seen once. This chain joins TRBV5-4 and TRBJ1-2; TRBD1 aligns across 7 bases. With V trimmed by 3 bases and J by 0 bases, 17 bases remained unmatched. CDR1 is SGHNT and CDR2 is YYREEE in the germline V gene (reference sequence). The CDR3 contains 19 residues. Written as DNA, the CDR3 is TGTGCCAGCAGCTCCAAGGTCGCCGGGACAGCGCTTACTAACTATGGCTACACCTTC. This encodes CASSSKVAGTALTNYGYTF.

The chain links TRBV2 to TRBJ2-3; 9 nucleotides agree with TRBD1. Losses at the gene ends were 5 bases for V and 4 bases for J; bases not matched to a gene: 13. The V gene's germline CDR1 is SNHLY and CDR2 FYNNEI. The CDR3 spans 17 residues. CDR3 in amino acids: CASSWGPRDRVADTQYF. DNA of the CDR3: TGTGCCAGCAGTTGGGGGCCCCGGGACAGGGTCGCAGATACGCAGTATTTT.

J is TRBJ2-7 and V is TRBV6-5; 13 bases agree with TRBD2. Germline CDR1 and CDR2: MNHEY and SVGAGI. The CDR3 has 14 amino acids. The V segment lost 8 bases and the J segment 5 bases; nucleotides outside the gene matches: 6. DNA for the CDR3: TGTGCCAGCTGCTCGGGACTAGCGGGGAACGAGCAGTACTTC. Its translation is CASCSGLAGNEQYF.

This chain joins TRBV6-5 and TRBJ1-1, with a tentative D call TRBD1 (5 bases). Between the trimmed V and J ends, which lost 6 bases and 5 bases, there was a span of 13 bases. Germline V gene data show CDR1 as MNHEY and CDR2 as SVGAGI. This CDR3 has 13 residues. CDR3 sequence reads: CASSLAGGTEAFF. CDR3 bases: TGTGCCAGCAGCTTGGCGGGGGGTACTGAAGCTTTCTTT.

The chain combines TRBV9 with TRBJ1-4; D is possibly TRBD1 (5 bases). Germline V gene data show CDR1 as SGDLS and CDR2 as YYNGEE. The CDR3 covers 20 residues. Trimming pared 3 bases from V and 2 bases from J, leaving 26 bases between. CDR3 sequence: CASSGKGRGGLRSTNEKLFF. The DNA of the CDR3 is TGTGCCAGCAGCGGGAAAGGGAGGGGCGGACTACGCTCGACTAATGAAAAACTGTTTTTT.

This clone was seen only once. This chain connects TRBV9 to TRBJ2-3; 7 nucleotides match TRBD2. Losses at the gene ends were 3 bases for V and 6 bases for J; bases not matched to a gene: 7. The CDR3 consists of 14 residues. From germline, CDR1 is SGDLS and CDR2 YYNGEE. The CDR3 is CASSARSTSDTQYF. The CDR3 nucleotides read TGTGCCAGCAGCGCCCGATCGACTAGCGATACGCAGTATTTT.

The V and J genes are TRBV9 and TRBJ1-1, with 7 bases aligning to TRBD1. Looked up from germline, CDR1 is SGDLS and CDR2 is YYNGEE. V trimming: 1 base; J trimming: 4 bases; junction bases outside the gene matches: 13. There are 17 residues in the CDR3. Here the CDR3 DNA reads TGTGCCAGCAGCGTAAAACCCATGGCGGACAGGCCCACTGAAGCTTTCTTT. Protein product: CASSVKPMADRPTEAFF.